The rows below give T cell receptor beta chains drawn from one sample of a study of T cells expressing NK-cell markers. TCRdb re-called the 5' RACE reads; one entry per CDR3 protein, DNA not given. The sample has over 200,000 distinct CDR3 sequences; the top ten hold around 0.4%. Sequencing used blood T cells: a sorted CD56 or NKG2C T cell subset, CD4+ or CD8+ T cells, or bulk PBMC T cells (not recorded which). These receptors were taken from a man between 18 and 29 years old in good health. Both conserved end residues are part of each CDR3.

V	J	CDR3
TRBV12-3/TRBV12-4	TRBJ1-4	CASSLVEKTNEKLFF
TRBV15	TRBJ2-1	CATSRDGAGQFF
TRBV6-5	TRBJ2-7	CASRALAGGNSEQYF
TRBV28	TRBJ2-1	CASSNLEVQFF
TRBV7-9	TRBJ1-2	CASSSGSSYGYTF
TRBV5-1	TRBJ2-3	CASVPGPSTDTQYF
TRBV5-1	TRBJ2-2	CASSRYYNEGGELFF
TRBV30	TRBJ1-2	CAWSDSPRNYGYTF
TRBV30	TRBJ2-3	CAWRGTGDSTDTQYF
TRBV5-4	TRBJ1-2	CASSSPTGSAYGYTF
TRBV7-9	TRBJ1-2	CASSLDWGYTF
TRBV12-3/TRBV12-4	TRBJ1-1	CASSREEKNTEAFF
TRBV7-9	TRBJ2-1	CASSLSDSYEQFF
TRBV6-4	TRBJ2-5	CASSESGLAGRQGTQYF
TRBV10-3	TRBJ2-1	CAIRLTDSYNEQFF
TRBV28	TRBJ2-1	CASSLSAGGGVEQFF
TRBV20-1	TRBJ1-2	CSARDIQGRGYTF
TRBV12-3/TRBV12-4	TRBJ1-6	CASSFFGTADSPLHF
TRBV4-2	TRBJ1-1	CASSQGEGDTEAFF
TRBV7-2	TRBJ2-1	CASRLRPFGLAAEQFF
TRBV6-2/TRBV6-3	TRBJ2-3	CASRSSVGLHSTDTQYF
TRBV5-5	TRBJ2-1	CASSLRANEQFF
TRBV12-3/TRBV12-4	TRBJ2-2	CASSLWDHRPSGELFF
TRBV27	TRBJ2-7	CASSFDRGGNLEQYF
TRBV4-1	TRBJ1-1	CASSQDPKGHEAFF
TRBV7-3	TRBJ2-1	CASSLEAGPSGHNEQFF
TRBV12-3/TRBV12-4	TRBJ2-5	CASSLRHTSQETQYF
TRBV4-2	TRBJ2-3	CASSQDLSSGKVDTQYF
TRBV10-3	TRBJ2-2	CATSIQGTGELFF
TRBV6-2/TRBV6-3	TRBJ2-7	CASSPSDHYEQYF
TRBV6-1	TRBJ2-5	CASSTYRVSQETQYF
TRBV15	TRBJ1-6	CATSRDRGQPVGNSPLHF
TRBV12-3/TRBV12-4	TRBJ2-3	CASTPGRRQYF
TRBV7-6	TRBJ1-5	CASSLGLRDRDNQPQHF
TRBV6-1	TRBJ2-7	CASSSIQGYSSYEQYF
TRBV14	TRBJ2-4	CASSLNMDIQYF
TRBV29-1	TRBJ2-5	CSVEGDSQETQYF
TRBV18	TRBJ1-1	CASSSNLNTEAFF
TRBV10-1	TRBJ2-4	CASSESSSGLDIQYF
TRBV7-2	TRBJ2-3	CASSPDGSPADTQYF